This section outlines one TCR beta chain sequence together with its context. Its antigen is not known. The CDR3 totals 22 residues. V lost 1 base to trimming and J lost 7 bases; unmatched junction nucleotides: 23. The germline gives CDR1 LNHDA, CDR2 SQIVND (reference sequence). Profiling relied on immunoSEQ multiplex PCR, and the TCRdb table lists in-frame clones only, not all of them. The data contain 150,000 to 180,000 clones, 86% of them singletons. This record belongs to a study of cytomegalovirus exposure and HLA in healthy donors. Whole-study results and caveats: The classifier was said to identify cytomegalovirus status with high specificity and sensitivity. Under in vitro conditions, three CMV-associated chains were confirmed as specific for CMV antigens. The study labeled under 200 TCR beta chains cytomegalovirus-associated.

Sequencing was performed on PBMCs. The V gene is TRBV19, the J gene TRBJ1-5, with 12 bases matching TRBD1. The receptor was derived from a man younger than 35 in good health and CMV-seropositive. This chain's CDR3 is CASSIVFFGTGGGGRLRQPQHF. The CDR3 DNA sequence: TGTGCCAGTAGTATAGTGTTTTTCGGGACAGGGGGCGGAGGGCGTTTGAGACAGCCCCAGCATTTT.